The 9 T cell receptor beta chains reported below all come from one sample, sequenced in a study of blood T cell repertoires in COVID-19. TCRdb keeps only in-frame clones here, not all; method: immunoSEQ multiplex PCR. The table lists 70,000 to 85,000 clones, roughly 90% of them singletons. Source material: peripheral blood. All receptors derive from a woman between 55 and 75 years old with active COVID-19.

The gene calls are TRBV5-1 and TRBJ1-6; the D gene is possibly TRBD1 (5 bases). CDR3 size: 15 residues. CDR1 SGHRS and CDR2 YFSETQ come from the germline V gene. The V gene lost 0 bases and the J gene lost 2 bases, with 6 bases spanning the gap. The CDR3 reads CASSLAGPYNSPLHF. Written as DNA, the CDR3 is TGCGCCAGCAGCTTGGCAGGGCCCTATAATTCACCCCTCCACTTT.

The chain couples TRBV2 to TRBJ2-7, with a tentative D call TRBD1 (6 bases). This CDR3 spans 12 amino acids. The germline CDR1 and CDR2 sequences are SNHLY and FYNNEI. Trimming shortened V by 4 bases and J by 2 bases, and 6 bases separated the two germline ends. The CDR3, as DNA: TGTGCCAGCAGTGGACAGGCCTACGAGCAGTACTTC. This codes for CASSGQAYEQYF.

This clone was seen only once. The genes are TRBV19 and TRBJ1-2; D is possibly TRBD1 (5 bases). The CDR3 loop spans 16 amino acids. Trimming removed 5 bases from V and 2 bases from J, with 18 bases in between. Looked up from germline, CDR1 is LNHDA and CDR2 is SQIVND (reference sequence). The CDR3 protein is CASSDLGRGVNYGYTF. The CDR3 region has the DNA TGTGCCAGTAGTGACCTGGGACGGGGGGTGAACTATGGCTACACCTTC.

This chain's CDR3 is CASMGGTTTNYGYTF. CDR3 sequence (DNA): TGTGCCAGCATGGGGGGGACAACCACTAACTATGGCTACACCTTC. J is TRBJ1-2 and V is TRBV2; D perhaps matches TRBD1 (6 bases). The CDR3 contains 15 residues. V gave up 7 bases and J gave up 0 bases, with 15 bases separating them. The V gene's germline CDR1 is SNHLY and CDR2 FYNNEI.

This chain connects TRBV7-2 to TRBJ2-1, with 8 bases fitting TRBD2. Germline assignment: CDR1 SGHTA and CDR2 FQGNSA. CDR3 length: 15 amino acids. The V gene end was trimmed by 5 bases and the J gene end by 2 bases; junction bases not matched to a gene: 5. The CDR3 nucleotides are TGTGCCAGCAGCCCGCAAGCGGGGGCCTACAATGAGCAGTTCTTC. Amino acids: CASSPQAGAYNEQFF.

This chain links TRBV6-5 with TRBJ2-2, with no clear D. The CDR3 extends over 13 amino acids. The V end was cut by 5 bases, the J end by 7 bases, with 11 bases between. Looked up from germline, CDR1 is MNHEY and CDR2 is SVGAGI. CDR3 DNA: TGTGCCAGCAGTACCAACAGTGTCGGGGAGCTGTTTTTT. It specifies CASSTNSVGELFF.

V usage is TRBV7-2 and J usage is TRBJ2-2; D is unresolved. Germline V CDR1 and CDR2: SGHTA, FQGNSA. The germline V and J ends were trimmed by 0 bases and 5 bases, with 7 bases remaining between them. CDR3 size: 14 residues. This CDR3 reads CASSLAPLTGELFF. As DNA, the CDR3 is TGTGCCAGCAGCTTAGCGCCACTAACCGGGGAGCTGTTTTTT. The variable domain in full, with the rest retrieved from reference TRBV7-2 and TRBJ2-2, is GAGVSQSPSNKVTEKGKDVELRCDPISGHTALYWYRQSLGQGLEFLIYFQGNSAPDKSGLPSDRFSAERTGGSVSTLTIQRTQQEDSAVYLCASSLAPLTGELFFGEGSRLTVL.

This clone has a single count. CDR3 DNA sequence: TGCGCCAGCAGCCAAGCCGGGCGGGGACAGGGATACGAAAAACTGTTTTTT. Protein sequence: CASSQAGRGQGYEKLFF. The V and J genes are TRBV4-1 and TRBJ1-4; 9 bases map to TRBD1. Germline CDR1 is MGHRA and CDR2 is YSYEKL. The CDR3 covers 17 residues. Germline trimming cut 1 base from V and 8 bases from J; bases unmatched to any gene: 11.

The rearrangement joins TRBV21-1 to TRBJ2-1; the DNA was not compared with TRBD1, the D call given in the table. TRBV21-1 corresponds to a pseudogene. CDR3 length: 14 residues. The CDR3 loop is CASSKGPRGDEQFF. The CDR3 bases are TGTGCCAGCAGCAAAGGACCCAGGGGAGATGAGCAGTTCTTC.